This TCR beta chain was found in a study of shared clonotypes between healthy human individuals. On this clone: What it binds is unknown.

Produced via immunoSEQ multiplex PCR; TCRdb's table is partial and in-frame only. This sample yields around 1,000,000 clones, of which approximately 80% are seen a single time; roughly 0.9% belongs to the top ten. Findings and caveats of the study: Enrolling few donors narrowed the genetic and exposure-history diversity that was represented. In contrast to clonotypes shared by all four donors, non-shared clonotypes had lower generation probabilities. Rarefaction curves obtained for sorted subsets showed sequencing incomplete despite large depth. Four donors had around 5.2% of their naive CD4 clonotypes in common.

The sample comprised memory CD4+ T cells from PBMCs. The subset: CD45RA-negative fraction. This sequence originates from a man aged 18-30 years in good health. Some clones in this sample may be carry-over from other donors' samples.

In DNA, the CDR3 is TGCGCCAGCAGGGGACTAGCCCAAGGGGATGAGCAGTTCTTC. It is translated as CASRGLAQGDEQFF. The V call is TRBV5-1, the J call TRBJ2-1; TRBD2 agrees at 9 bases. Germline V CDR1 and CDR2: SGHRS, YFSETQ. This CDR3 comprises 14 residues. The junction had 8 bases not matched to a gene; V was cut back by 5 bases and J by 8 bases.